Sequencing of this T cell receptor (beta chain) was carried out in a study of T cells in Graves' hyperthyroidism and ophthalmopathy. Amplification of TCR beta CDR3 regions was performed using RNA transcripts as template. The HTBI set primed first-round TCR CDR3 RT-PCR. In TCRdb, the multiplex PCR reads were re-called with MiXCR into one record per CDR3 protein. The table includes hundreds of thousands of distinct CDR3 sequences, roughly 20% detected once. The germline gives CDR1 GTSNPN, CDR2 SVGIG (reference sequence). V lost 5 bases, J lost 9 bases, and 12 bases stayed unmatched. The CDR3 runs to 14 residues.

This sequence joins TRBV30 and TRBJ2-1; 8 bases align to TRBD1. The TCR sequence derives from a man aged 30-40 years with Graves' ophthalmopathy. The source material was blood. CDR3 bases: TGTGCCTGGTTGTGGGGACAGGACGGTGTTGAGCAGTTCTTC. Translated, it gives CAWLWGQDGVEQFF.